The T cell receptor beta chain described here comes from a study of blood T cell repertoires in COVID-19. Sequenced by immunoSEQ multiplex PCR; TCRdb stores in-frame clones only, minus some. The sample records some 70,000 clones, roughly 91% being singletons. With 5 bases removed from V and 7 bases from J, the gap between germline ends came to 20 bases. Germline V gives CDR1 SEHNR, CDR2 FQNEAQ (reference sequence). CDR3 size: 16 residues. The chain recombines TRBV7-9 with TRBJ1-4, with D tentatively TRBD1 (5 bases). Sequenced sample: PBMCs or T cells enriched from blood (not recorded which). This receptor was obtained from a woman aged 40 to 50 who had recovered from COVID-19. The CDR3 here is CASSPRQGSAIEKLFF. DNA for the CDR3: TGTGCCAGCAGCCCCCGCCAGGGATCGGCGATTGAAAAACTGTTTTTT.